One T cell receptor (beta chain) is described in this entry. Several immunoSEQ plates received, in even portions, the genomic DNA of each subset. Libraries were prepared by immunoSEQ multiplex PCR; TCRdb keeps only in-frame clonotypes and omits some of them. The sample includes 2,500,000 or so clones, roughly 93% of them seen just once. The data were taken from a study of shared clonotypes between healthy human individuals. The clonotype originates from a man younger than 35 in good health. Some clones in this sample may be carry-over from other donors' samples. The sample comprised naive CD4+ T cells from PBMCs. As for subset: CD45RA+ positively selected.

CDR3: CASGLAQGGTDTQYF. The CDR3 DNA reads TGTGCTAGTGGTTTGGCGCAAGGGGGCACAGATACGCAGTATTTT. The chain uses TRBV12-5 and TRBJ2-3, with D maybe TRBD1 (5 bases). V was clipped by 1 base and J by 1 base, with 9 bases between them. The germline V gene encodes CDR1 LGHNT and CDR2 FRNRAP. This CDR3 region has 15 residues.